This record covers a single TCR beta chain. The CDR3 extends over 19 amino acids. The table came from immunoSEQ multiplex PCR; TCRdb's copy has only in-frame clones and leaves some out. This table has 60,000 to 70,000 clones, 80% to 90% appearing once. This sample was included in a study of blood T cell repertoires in COVID-19. Sequencing input: peripheral blood. The J gene is TRBJ2-5, the V gene TRBV21-1; TRBD1, the D gene given by the table, was not confirmed from the DNA. TRBV21-1 is labeled a pseudogene. The clonotype was recovered from an older woman with acute or convalescent COVID-19. The CDR3 DNA sequence: TGTGCCAGTCAAGCAAATATAGGGGAAAACAGGGGGACACGGGAGACCCAGTACTTC. Translated: CASQANIGENRGTRETQYF.